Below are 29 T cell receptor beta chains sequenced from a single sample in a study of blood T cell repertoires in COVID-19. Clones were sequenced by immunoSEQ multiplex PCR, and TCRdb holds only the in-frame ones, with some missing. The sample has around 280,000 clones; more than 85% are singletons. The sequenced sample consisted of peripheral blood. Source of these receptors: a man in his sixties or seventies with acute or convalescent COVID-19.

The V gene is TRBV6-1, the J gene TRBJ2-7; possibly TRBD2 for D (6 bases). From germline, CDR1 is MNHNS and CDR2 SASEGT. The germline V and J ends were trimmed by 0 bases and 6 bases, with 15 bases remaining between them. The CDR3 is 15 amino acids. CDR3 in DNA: TGTGCCAGCAGTGAAGCTAGCGGTAGGTCGGGCGAGCAGTACTTC. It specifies CASSEASGRSGEQYF.

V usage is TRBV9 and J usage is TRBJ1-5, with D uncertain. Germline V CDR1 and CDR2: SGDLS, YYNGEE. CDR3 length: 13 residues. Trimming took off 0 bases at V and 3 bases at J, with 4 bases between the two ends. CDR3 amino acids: CASSVDYNQPQHF. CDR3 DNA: TGTGCCAGCAGCGTAGATTACAATCAGCCCCAGCATTTT.

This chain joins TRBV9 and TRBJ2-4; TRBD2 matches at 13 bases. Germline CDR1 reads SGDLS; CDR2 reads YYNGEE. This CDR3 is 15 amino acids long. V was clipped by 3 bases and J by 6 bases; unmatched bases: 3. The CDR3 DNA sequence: TGTGCCAGCAGCGCCGGACTAGCGGGGGCAAACATTCAGTACTTC. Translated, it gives CASSAGLAGANIQYF.

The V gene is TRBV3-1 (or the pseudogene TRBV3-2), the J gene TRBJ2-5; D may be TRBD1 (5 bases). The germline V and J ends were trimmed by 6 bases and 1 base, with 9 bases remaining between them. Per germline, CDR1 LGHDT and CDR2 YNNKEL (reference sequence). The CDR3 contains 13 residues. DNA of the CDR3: TGTGCCAGCAGATCAGGGTCCCAAGAGACCCAGTACTTC. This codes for CASRSGSQETQYF.

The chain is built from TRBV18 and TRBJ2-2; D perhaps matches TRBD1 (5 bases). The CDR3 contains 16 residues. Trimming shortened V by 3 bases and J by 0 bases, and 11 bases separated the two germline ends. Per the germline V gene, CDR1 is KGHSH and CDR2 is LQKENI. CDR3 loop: CASSPLTDSNTGELFF. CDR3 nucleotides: TGTGCCAGCTCACCCTTGACAGATTCGAACACCGGGGAGCTGTTTTTT.

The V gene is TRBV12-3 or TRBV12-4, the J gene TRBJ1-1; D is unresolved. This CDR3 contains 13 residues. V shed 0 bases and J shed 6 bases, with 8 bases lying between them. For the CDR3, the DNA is TGTGCCAGCAGTTTAGCGCTCACAGCTGAAGCTTTCTTT. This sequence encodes CASSLALTAEAFF.

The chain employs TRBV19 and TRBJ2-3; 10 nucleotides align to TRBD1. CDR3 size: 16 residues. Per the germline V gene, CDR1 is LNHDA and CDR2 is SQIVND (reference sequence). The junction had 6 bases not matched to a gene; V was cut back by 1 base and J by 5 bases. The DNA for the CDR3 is TGTGCCAGTAGTATAGGGACCGGGACAGGGGTAGATACGCAGTATTTT. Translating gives CASSIGTGTGVDTQYF.

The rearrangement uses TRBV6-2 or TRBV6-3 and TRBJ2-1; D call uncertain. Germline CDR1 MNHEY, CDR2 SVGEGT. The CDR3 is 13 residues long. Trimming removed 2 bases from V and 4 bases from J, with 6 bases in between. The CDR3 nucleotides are TGTGCCAGCAGTTACAGGCGGTACAATGAGCAGTTCTTC. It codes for CASSYRRYNEQFF.

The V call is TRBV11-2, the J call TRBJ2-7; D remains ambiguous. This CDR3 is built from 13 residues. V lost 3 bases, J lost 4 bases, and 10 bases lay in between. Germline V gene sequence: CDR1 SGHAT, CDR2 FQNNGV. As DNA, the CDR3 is TGTGCCAGCAGCTTGCGGAAGCCGTACGAGCAGTACTTC. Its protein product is CASSLRKPYEQYF. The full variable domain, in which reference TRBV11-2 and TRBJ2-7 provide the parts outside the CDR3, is EAGVAQSPRYKIIEKRQSVAFWCNPISGHATLYWYQQILGQGPKLLIQFQNNGVVDDSQLPKDRFSAERLKGVDSTLKIQPAKLEDSAVYLCASSLRKPYEQYFGPGTRLTVT.

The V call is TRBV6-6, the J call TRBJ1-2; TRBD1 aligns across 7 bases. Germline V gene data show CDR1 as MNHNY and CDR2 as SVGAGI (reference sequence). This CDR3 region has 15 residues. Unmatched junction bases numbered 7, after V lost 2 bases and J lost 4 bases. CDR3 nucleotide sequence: TGTGCCAGCAGTTACCAGACCGGGACAGCCTATGGCTACACCTTC. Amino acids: CASSYQTGTAYGYTF.

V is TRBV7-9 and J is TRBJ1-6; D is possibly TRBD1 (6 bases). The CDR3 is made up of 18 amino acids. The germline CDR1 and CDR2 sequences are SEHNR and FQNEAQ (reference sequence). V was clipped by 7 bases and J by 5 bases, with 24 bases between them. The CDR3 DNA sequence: TGTGCCAGCACCTATTTCGGAGGTCTAGGGGGTAATAATTCACCCCTCCACTTT. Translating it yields CASTYFGGLGGNNSPLHF.

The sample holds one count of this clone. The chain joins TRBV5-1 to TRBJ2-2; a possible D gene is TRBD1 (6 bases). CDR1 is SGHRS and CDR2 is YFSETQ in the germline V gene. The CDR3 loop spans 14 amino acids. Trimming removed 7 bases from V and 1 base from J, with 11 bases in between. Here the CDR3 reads CASRQGQNTGELFF. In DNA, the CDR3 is TGCGCCAGCCGCCAGGGACAGAACACCGGGGAGCTGTTTTTT.

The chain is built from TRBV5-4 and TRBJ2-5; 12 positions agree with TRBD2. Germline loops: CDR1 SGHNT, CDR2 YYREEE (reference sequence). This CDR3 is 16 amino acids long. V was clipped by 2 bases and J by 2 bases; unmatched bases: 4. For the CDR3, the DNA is TGTGCCAGCAGCTTACCAGGACTAGCGGGACAAGAGACCCAGTACTTC. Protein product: CASSLPGLAGQETQYF.

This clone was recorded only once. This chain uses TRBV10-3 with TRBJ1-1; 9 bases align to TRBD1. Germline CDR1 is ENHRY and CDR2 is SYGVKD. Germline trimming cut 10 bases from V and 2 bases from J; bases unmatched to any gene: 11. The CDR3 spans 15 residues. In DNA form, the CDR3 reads TGTGCCACACACAGGGGGCAGAATCAAAACACTGAAGCTTTCTTT. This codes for CATHRGQNQNTEAFF.

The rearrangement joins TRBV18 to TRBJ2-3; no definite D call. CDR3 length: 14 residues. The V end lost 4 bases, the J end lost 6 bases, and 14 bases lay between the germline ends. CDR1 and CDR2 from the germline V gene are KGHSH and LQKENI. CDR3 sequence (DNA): TGTGCCAGCTCACAACTGGCGGCGGAGGATACGCAGTATTTT. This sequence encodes CASSQLAAEDTQYF.

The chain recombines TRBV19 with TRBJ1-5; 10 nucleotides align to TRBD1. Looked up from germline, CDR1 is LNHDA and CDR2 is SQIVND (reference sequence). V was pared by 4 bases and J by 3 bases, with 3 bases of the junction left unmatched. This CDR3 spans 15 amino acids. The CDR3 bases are TGTGCCAGTAGTAGGGGACAGGGGCCCAATCAGCCCCAGCATTTT. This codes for CASSRGQGPNQPQHF.

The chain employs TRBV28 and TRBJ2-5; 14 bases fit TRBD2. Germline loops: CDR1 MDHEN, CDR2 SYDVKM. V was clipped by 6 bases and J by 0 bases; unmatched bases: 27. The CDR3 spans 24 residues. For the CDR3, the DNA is TGTGCCAGCAGCCTTAGGTGCAGGGGACTAGCGGGAGCCTATCGGACTTCGTACCAAGAGACCCAGTACTTC. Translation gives CASSLRCRGLAGAYRTSYQETQYF.

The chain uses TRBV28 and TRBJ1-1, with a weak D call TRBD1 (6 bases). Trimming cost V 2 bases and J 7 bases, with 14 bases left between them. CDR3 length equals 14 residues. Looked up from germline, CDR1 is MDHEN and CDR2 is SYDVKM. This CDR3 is CASSLIGQRIEAFF. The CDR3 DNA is TGTGCCAGCAGTTTAATCGGACAGCGAATTGAAGCTTTCTTT.

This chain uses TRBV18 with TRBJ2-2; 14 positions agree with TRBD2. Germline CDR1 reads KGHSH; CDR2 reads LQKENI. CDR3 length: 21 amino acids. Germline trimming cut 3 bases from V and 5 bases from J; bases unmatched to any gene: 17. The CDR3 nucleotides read TGTGCCAGCTCACCGCTACTAGGGACTAGCGGGAGTATATCGAGGACCGGGGAGCTGTTTTTT. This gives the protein CASSPLLGTSGSISRTGELFF.

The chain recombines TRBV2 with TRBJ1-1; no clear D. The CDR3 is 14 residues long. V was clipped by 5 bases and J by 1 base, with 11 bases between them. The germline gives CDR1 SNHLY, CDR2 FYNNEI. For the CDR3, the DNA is TGTGCCAGCAGTTTTGAGGCGAGGAACACTGAAGCTTTCTTT. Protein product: CASSFEARNTEAFF.

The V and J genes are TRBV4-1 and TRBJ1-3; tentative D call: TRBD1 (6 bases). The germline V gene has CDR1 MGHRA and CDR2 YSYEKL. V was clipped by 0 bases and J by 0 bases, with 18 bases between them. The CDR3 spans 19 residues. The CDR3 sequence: CASSQDRSYRVGSGNTIYF. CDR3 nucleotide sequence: TGCGCCAGCAGCCAAGATCGAAGTTACAGGGTTGGCTCTGGAAACACCATATATTTT.

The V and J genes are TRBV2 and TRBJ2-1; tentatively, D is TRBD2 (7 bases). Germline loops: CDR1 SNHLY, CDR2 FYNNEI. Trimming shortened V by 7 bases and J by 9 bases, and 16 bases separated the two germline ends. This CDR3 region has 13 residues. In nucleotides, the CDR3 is TGTGCCAGCAATCCTGGGGGGGGCAGTGAGCAGTTCTTC. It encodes CASNPGGGSEQFF.

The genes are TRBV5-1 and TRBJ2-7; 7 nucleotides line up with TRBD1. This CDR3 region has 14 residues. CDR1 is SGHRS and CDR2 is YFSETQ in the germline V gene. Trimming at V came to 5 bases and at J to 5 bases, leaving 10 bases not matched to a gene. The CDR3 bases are TGCGCCAGCAGACACGGACAGGTTGGCGACGAGCAGTACTTC. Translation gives CASRHGQVGDEQYF.

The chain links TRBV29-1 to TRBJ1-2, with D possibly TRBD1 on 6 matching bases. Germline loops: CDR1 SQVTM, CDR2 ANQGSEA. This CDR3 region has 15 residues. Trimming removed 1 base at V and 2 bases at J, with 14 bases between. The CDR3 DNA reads TGCAGCGTTGAAGGATTAAGGGGGACCAACTATGGCTACACCTTC. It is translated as CSVEGLRGTNYGYTF.

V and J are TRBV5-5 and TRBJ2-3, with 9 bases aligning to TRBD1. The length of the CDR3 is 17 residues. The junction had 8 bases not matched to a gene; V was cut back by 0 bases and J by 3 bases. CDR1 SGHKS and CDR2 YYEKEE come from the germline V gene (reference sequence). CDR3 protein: CASSLGTPGQGTDTQYF. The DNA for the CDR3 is TGTGCCAGCAGCTTGGGGACCCCGGGACAGGGAACAGATACGCAGTATTTT.

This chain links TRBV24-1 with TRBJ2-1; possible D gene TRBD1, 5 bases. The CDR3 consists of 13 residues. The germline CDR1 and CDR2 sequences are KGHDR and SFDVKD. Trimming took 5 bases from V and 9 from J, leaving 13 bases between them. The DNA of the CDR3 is TGTGCCACCAGTGGCAGGGTCTTCGGTGAGCAGTTCTTC. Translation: CATSGRVFGEQFF.

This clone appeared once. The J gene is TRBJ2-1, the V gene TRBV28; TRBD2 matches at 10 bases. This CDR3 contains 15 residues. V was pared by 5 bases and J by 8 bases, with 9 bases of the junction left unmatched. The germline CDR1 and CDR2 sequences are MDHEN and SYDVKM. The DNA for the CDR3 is TGTGCCAGCAGTCGCAGCGGGGGGGTGGCGGATGAGCAGTTCTTC. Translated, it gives CASSRSGGVADEQFF.

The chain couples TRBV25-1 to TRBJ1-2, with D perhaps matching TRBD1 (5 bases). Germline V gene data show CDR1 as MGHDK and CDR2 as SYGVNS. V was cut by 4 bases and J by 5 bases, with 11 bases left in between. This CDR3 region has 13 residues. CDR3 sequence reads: CASSVGAGYGYTF. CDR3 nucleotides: TGTGCCAGCAGTGTAGGGGCGGGGTATGGCTACACCTTC.

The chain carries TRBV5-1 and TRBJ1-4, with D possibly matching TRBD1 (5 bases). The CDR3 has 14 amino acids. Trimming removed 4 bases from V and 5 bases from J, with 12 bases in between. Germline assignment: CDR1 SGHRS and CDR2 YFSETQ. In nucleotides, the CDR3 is TGCGCCAGCAGCCGGGACTTACCGAATGAAAAACTGTTTTTT. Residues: CASSRDLPNEKLFF.